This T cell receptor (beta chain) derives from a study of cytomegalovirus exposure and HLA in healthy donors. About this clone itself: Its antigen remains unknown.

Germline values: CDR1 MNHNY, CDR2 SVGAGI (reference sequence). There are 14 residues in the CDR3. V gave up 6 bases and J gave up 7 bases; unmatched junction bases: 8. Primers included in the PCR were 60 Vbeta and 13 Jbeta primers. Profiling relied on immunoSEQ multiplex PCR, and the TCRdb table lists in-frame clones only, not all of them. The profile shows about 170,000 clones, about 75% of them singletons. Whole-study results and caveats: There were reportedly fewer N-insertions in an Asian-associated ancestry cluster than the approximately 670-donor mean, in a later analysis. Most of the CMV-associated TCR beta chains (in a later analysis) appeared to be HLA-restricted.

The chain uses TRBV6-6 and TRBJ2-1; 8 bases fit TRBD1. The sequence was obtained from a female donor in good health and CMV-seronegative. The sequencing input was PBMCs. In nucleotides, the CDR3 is TGTGCCAGCAGGAGGACAGGGTATGGGAATGAGCAGTTCTTC. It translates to CASRRTGYGNEQFF.